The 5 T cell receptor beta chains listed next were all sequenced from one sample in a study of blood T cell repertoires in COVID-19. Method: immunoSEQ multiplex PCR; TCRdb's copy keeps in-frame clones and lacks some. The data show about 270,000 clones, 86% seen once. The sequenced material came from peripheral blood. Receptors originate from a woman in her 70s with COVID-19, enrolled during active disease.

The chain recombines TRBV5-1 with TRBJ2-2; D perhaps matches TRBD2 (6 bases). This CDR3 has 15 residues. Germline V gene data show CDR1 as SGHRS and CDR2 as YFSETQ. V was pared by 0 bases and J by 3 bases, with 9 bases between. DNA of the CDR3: TGCGCCAGCAGCTTGGGGGACTCTGACACCGGGGAGCTGTTTTTT. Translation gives CASSLGDSDTGELFF.

The CDR3 nucleotides are TGCGCCAGCAGCTCAACGGCACAGGTCCCTTCGGAGCAGTTCTTC. It translates to CASSSTAQVPSEQFF. The chain recombines TRBV4-3 with TRBJ2-1; D possibly corresponds to TRBD1 (5 bases). CDR1 is LGHNA and CDR2 is YSLEER in the germline V gene. The length of the CDR3 is 15 residues. V was pared by 5 bases and J by 10 bases, with 21 bases between.

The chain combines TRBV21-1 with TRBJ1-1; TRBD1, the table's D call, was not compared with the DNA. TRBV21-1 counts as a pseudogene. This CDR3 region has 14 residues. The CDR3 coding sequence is TGTGCCAGCAGCAAAGCCAGGGGGAGCACTGAAGCTTTCTTT. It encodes CASSKARGSTEAFF.

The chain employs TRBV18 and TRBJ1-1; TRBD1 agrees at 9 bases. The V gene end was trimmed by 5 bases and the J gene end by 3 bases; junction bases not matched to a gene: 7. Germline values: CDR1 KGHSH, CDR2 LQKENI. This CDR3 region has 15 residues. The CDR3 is CASSKSTGGDTEAFF. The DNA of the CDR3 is TGTGCCAGCTCAAAATCGACAGGGGGGGACACTGAAGCTTTCTTT.

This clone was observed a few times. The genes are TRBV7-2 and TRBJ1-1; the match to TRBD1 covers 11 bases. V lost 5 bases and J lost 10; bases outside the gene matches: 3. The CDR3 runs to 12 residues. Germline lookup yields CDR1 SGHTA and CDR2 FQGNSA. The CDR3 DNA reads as TGTGCCAGCAGCGAGGACAGGGGGCCAGCTTTCTTT. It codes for CASSEDRGPAFF.